This T cell receptor (beta chain) was sequenced for a study of T cell repertoires in cytomegalovirus infection. About the research overall: It can be stated that public TCR beta signatures indicated CMV infection as well as a matching HLA type. Study conclusions and caveats: CMV-specific TCR beta clonotypes restricted by HLA-C were the ones dominating the ex vivo response. Frequencies of public TCR beta families were cumulated, and this identified carriers of CMV plus the relevant HLA.

This clonotype came up many times. Its specificity is not known. TCRdb ran MiXCR on the reads and lists one entry per CDR3 protein. This table has fewer than 300,000 distinct CDR3 sequences, roughly 24% appearing once. Germline CDR1 SGHTA, CDR2 FQGNSA. Trimming removed 4 bases from V and 3 bases from J, with 10 bases in between. The CDR3 covers 13 residues. The genes are TRBV7-2 and TRBJ2-7; D is possibly TRBD1 (6 bases). The receptor was isolated from a human donor in good health (CMV status not recorded). Some clones in this sample may be carry-over from other donors' samples. The sequenced material came from PBMCs. CDR3 in amino acids: CASSSKDSYEQYF. In DNA form, the CDR3 reads TGTGCCAGCAGCTCGAAGGACAGCTACGAGCAGTACTTC.